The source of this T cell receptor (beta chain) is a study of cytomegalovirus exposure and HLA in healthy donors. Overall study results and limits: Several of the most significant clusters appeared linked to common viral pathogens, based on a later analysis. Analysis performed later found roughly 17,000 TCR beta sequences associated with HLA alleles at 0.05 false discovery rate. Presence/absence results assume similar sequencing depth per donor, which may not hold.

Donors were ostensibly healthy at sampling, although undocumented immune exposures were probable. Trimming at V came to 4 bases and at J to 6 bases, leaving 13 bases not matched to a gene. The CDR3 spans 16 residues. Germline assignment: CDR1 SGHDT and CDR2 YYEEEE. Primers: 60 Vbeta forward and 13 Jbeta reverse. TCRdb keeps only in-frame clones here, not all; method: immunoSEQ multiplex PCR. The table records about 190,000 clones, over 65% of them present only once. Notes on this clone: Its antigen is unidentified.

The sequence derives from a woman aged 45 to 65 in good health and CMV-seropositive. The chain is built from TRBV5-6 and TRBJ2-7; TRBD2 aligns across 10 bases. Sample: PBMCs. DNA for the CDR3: TGTGCCAGCAGCCGGACTCTAGCGGGGGCGATGGGCGAGCAGTACTTC. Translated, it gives CASSRTLAGAMGEQYF.